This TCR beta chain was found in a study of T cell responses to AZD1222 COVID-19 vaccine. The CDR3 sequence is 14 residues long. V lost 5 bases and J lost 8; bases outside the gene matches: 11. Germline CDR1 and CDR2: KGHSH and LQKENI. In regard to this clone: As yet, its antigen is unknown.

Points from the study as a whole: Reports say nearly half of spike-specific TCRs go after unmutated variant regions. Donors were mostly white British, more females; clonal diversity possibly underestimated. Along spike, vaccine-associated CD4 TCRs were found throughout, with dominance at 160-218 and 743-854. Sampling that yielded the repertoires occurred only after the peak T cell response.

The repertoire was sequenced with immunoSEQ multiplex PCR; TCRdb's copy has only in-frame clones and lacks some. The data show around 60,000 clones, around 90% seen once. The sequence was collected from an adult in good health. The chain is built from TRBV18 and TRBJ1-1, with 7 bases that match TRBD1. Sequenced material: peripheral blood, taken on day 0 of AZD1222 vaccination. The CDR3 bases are TGTGCCAGCTCAGAACTAGTTGGGACAGCAGAAGCTTTCTTT. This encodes CASSELVGTAEAFF.